This T cell receptor beta chain was found in a study of cytomegalovirus exposure and HLA in healthy donors. Trimming removed 5 bases from V and 6 bases from J; junction bases left unmatched: 9. The CDR3 covers 14 residues. CDR1 is LNHDA, CDR2 SQIVND, per germline (reference sequence). A few counts support this clone. PCR involved 60 Vbeta and 13 Jbeta primers. Assay: immunoSEQ multiplex PCR; the TCRdb copy retains only in-frame clones and omits some. The table has around 160,000 clones, 65% to 80% seen once. The chain links TRBV19 to TRBJ1-2, with 7 bases aligning to TRBD1. This receptor was taken from a woman between 35 and 50 years old in good health and CMV-seropositive. Sequencing input: PBMCs. The CDR3 reads CASSPSDRSDGYTF. Here the CDR3 DNA reads TGTGCCAGTAGTCCCTCGGACAGGTCCGATGGCTACACCTTC. Full variable domain (missing parts from reference TRBV19 and TRBJ1-2): DGGITQSPKYLFRKEGQNVTLSCEQNLNHDAMYWYRQDPGQGLRLIYYSQIVNDFQKGDIAEGYSVSREKKESFPLTVTSAQKNPTAFYLCASSPSDRSDGYTFGSGTRLTVV.